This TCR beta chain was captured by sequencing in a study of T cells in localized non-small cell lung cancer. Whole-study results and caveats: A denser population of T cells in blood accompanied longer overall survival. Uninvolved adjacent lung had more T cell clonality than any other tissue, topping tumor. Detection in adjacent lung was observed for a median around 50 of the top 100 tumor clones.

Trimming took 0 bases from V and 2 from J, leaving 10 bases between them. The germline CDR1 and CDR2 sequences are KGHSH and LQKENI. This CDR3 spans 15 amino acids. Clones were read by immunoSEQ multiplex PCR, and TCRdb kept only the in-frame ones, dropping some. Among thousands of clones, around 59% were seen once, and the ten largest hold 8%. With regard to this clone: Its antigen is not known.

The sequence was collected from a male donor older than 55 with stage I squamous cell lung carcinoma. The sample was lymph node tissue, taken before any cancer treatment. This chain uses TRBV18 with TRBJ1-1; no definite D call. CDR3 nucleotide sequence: TGTGCCAGCTCACCACCGTGGGGAGTCAACACTGAAGCTTTCTTT. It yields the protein CASSPPWGVNTEAFF.